A single TCR beta chain is shown here with its context. Trimming took 6 bases from V and 6 from J, leaving 12 bases between them. The CDR3 totals 14 residues. The germline V gene has CDR1 MDHEN and CDR2 SYDVKM. With a J-beta primer mix and a sample-barcoded 5' primer, a second PCR ran roughly 6 to 11 cycles. Each cDNA molecule was tagged by a template-switch adaptor that had 12 random nucleotides. Using its own MiXCR run on the 5' RACE reads, TCRdb lists one record per CDR3 protein. The data show 780,000 or so distinct CDR3 sequences, 45% to 70% seen once. This record comes from a study of blood T cells in healthy people across ages. Isolation per sample recovered at least 7 million PBMCs.

The sequencing sample was made of blood. The chain has TRBV28 and TRBJ2-6, with D uncertain. The TCR comes from a man aged 35 to 55 in good health. CDR3 loop: CASSPNSEANVLTF. DNA of the CDR3: TGTGCCAGCAGCCCAAACTCAGAGGCCAACGTCCTGACTTTC.